The entry below gives a single T cell receptor (beta chain) sequence along with its context. TCRdb keeps only in-frame clones here, not all; method: immunoSEQ multiplex PCR. Among 270,000 or so clones listed, under 90% were seen once. J gave up 2 bases and V 4 bases, and 10 bases lay outside the gene matches. The CDR3 extends over 17 amino acids. Germline V CDR1 and CDR2: LGHDT, YNNKEL (reference sequence). This sample was included in a study of blood T cell repertoires in COVID-19. Study summary: Both acute and convalescent COVID-19 samples were obtained from the United States, Italy and Spain. T cells, B-cell-depleted T cells, or PBMCs provided the cDNA or gDNA that served as material.

Sequencing was performed on peripheral blood. This rearrangement joins TRBV3-1 (or the pseudogene TRBV3-2) to TRBJ2-2, with 7 bases lining up with TRBD2. The TCR comes from a human donor in a cohort sampled during active COVID-19. The CDR3 loop is CASSLNLGGGNTGELFF. In nucleotides, the CDR3 is TGTGCCAGCAGCCTAAACCTCGGCGGGGGAAACACCGGGGAGCTGTTTTTT.